These 26 T cell receptor beta chains share one sample of origin, sequenced in a study of long-term antiretroviral therapy in people with HIV. Version v3.0 of the immunoSEQ assay was performed at survey level. The table came from immunoSEQ multiplex PCR; TCRdb's copy has only in-frame clones and leaves some out. The sample shows more than 20,000 clones, just under 85% of them seen only once. Sequencing used unsorted PBMCs, obtained 0.5 years after starting antiretroviral therapy. The receptors derive from a man aged 18 to 29 with HIV.

The rearrangement links TRBV5-4 to TRBJ2-2; 7 bases match TRBD1. There are 15 residues in the CDR3. After removal of 4 bases from V and 4 bases from J, the junction contained 7 bases not matched to a gene. Germline values: CDR1 SGHNT, CDR2 YYREEE (reference sequence). For the CDR3, the DNA is TGTGCCAGCAGCCGAGCAGGGACAGCCACCGGGGAGCTGTTTTTT. Translated: CASSRAGTATGELFF.

This chain links TRBV6-6 with TRBJ2-7; D is ambiguous. This CDR3 region has 14 residues. Between the trimmed V and J ends, which lost 2 bases and 0 bases, there was a span of 8 bases. CDR1 and CDR2 (germline): MNHNY, SVGAGI (reference sequence). For the CDR3, the DNA is TGTGCCAGCAGTTACCCCAGCAGCTCCTACGAGCAGTACTTC. It specifies CASSYPSSSYEQYF.

The chain has TRBV7-6 and TRBJ2-7; D is perhaps TRBD1 or TRBD2 (5 bases each). This CDR3 has 15 residues. The germline V gene has CDR1 SGHVS and CDR2 FNYEAQ. Trimming pared 4 bases from V and 0 bases from J, leaving 13 bases between. The CDR3 spells CASSSGTASSYEQYF. In DNA form, the CDR3 reads TGTGCCAGCAGCTCCGGGACCGCCAGCTCCTACGAGCAGTACTTC. Variable domain in full (rest from reference TRBV7-6 and TRBJ2-7): GAGVSQSPRYKVTKRGQDVALRCDPISGHVSLYWYRQALGQGPEFLTYFNYEAQQDKSGLPNDRFSAERPEGSISTLTIQRTEQRDSAMYRCASSSGTASSYEQYFGPGTRLTVT.

V usage is TRBV5-1 and J usage is TRBJ2-2; D is uncertain. The CDR3 has 17 residues. Germline CDR1 is SGHRS and CDR2 is YFSETQ. Trimming pared 4 bases from V and 0 bases from J, leaving 16 bases between. CDR3 region: CASSPDVYPTNTGELFF. CDR3 sequence (DNA): TGCGCCAGCAGCCCGGACGTCTACCCGACGAACACCGGGGAGCTGTTTTTT.

DNA for the CDR3: TGTGCCAGTAGCCCGGCTAGCGGCCCCTCCTACGAGCAGTACTTC. It is translated as CASSPASGPSYEQYF. The chain carries TRBV19 and TRBJ2-7; 7 bases align to TRBD2. V shed 6 bases and J 0 bases; nucleotides not matched to a gene: 8. This CDR3 comprises 15 residues. Germline V gene sequence: CDR1 LNHDA, CDR2 SQIVND (reference sequence).

The rearrangement links TRBV5-4 to TRBJ1-2, with a tentative D call TRBD1 (5 bases). Trimming cost V 4 bases and J 0 bases, with 19 bases left between them. CDR1 and CDR2 (germline): SGHNT, YYREEE (reference sequence). This CDR3 contains 17 residues. The CDR3 is CASSGGVAGRANYGYTF. The CDR3, as DNA: TGTGCCAGCAGCGGGGGGGTGGCAGGGCGAGCTAACTATGGCTACACCTTC.

The genes are TRBV28 and TRBJ2-7; no firm D call. V lost 6 bases to trimming and J lost 6 bases, with 9 bases between them. This CDR3 comprises 11 residues. The germline V gene encodes CDR1 MDHEN and CDR2 SYDVKM. Here the CDR3 reads CASRRAGEQYF. DNA for the CDR3: TGTGCCAGCAGAAGGGCAGGCGAGCAGTACTTC. Based on the CDR3 plus reference TRBV28 and TRBJ2-7, the full variable domain is DVKVTQSSRYLVKRTGEKVFLECVQDMDHENMFWYRQDPGLGLRLIYFSYDVKMKEKGDIPEGYSVSREKKERFSLILESASTNQTSMYLCASRRAGEQYFGPGTRLTVT.

This chain joins TRBV14 and TRBJ1-4; D is unresolved. Germline V CDR1 and CDR2: SGHDN, FVKESK. This CDR3 contains 13 residues. The germline V and J ends were trimmed by 2 bases and 3 bases, with 4 bases remaining between them. CDR3 sequence: CASSQQANEKLFF. The CDR3 DNA sequence: TGTGCCAGCAGCCAACAAGCTAATGAAAAACTGTTTTTT.

In DNA, the CDR3 is TGTGCCAGCAGCTCCGGGCCAGGATACGAGCAGTACTTC. As protein: CASSSGPGYEQYF. V is TRBV7-6 and J is TRBJ2-7; no clear D gene. Looked up from germline, CDR1 is SGHVS and CDR2 is FNYEAQ. The CDR3 is made up of 13 amino acids. The germline V and J ends were trimmed by 4 bases and 4 bases, with 11 bases remaining between them.

This rearrangement joins TRBV4-3 to TRBJ1-1; 11 nucleotides line up with TRBD1. From germline, CDR1 is LGHNA and CDR2 YSLEER. Trimming removed 3 bases from V and 3 bases from J; junction bases left unmatched: 12. The CDR3 covers 18 residues. The CDR3 sequence is CASSQRWTGGASDTEAFF. The CDR3 DNA reads TGCGCCAGCAGCCAGCGCTGGACAGGGGGCGCTTCGGACACTGAAGCTTTCTTT.

The CDR3 loop reads CASTEDRERSNTIYF. The CDR3 DNA follows: TGTGCCAGCACTGAAGACAGGGAGAGGAGCAACACCATATATTTT. V gene TRBV28 combines with J gene TRBJ1-3; the match to TRBD1 covers 7 bases. CDR3 length equals 15 residues. V lost 7 bases, J lost 7 bases, and 13 bases stayed unmatched. Germline loops: CDR1 MDHEN, CDR2 SYDVKM.

This clone was observed a single time. The chain employs TRBV6-4 and TRBJ1-5, with a weak D call TRBD1 (6 bases). This CDR3 comprises 13 residues. V shed 10 bases and J shed 3 bases, with 13 bases lying between them. Germline V lookup: CDR1 MRHNA, CDR2 SNTAGT. In DNA, the CDR3 is TGTGCCATAACGGGACAAAACAATCAGCCCCAGCATTTT. It encodes CAITGQNNQPQHF.

Only one count was recorded for this clone. The CDR3 DNA reads TGTGCCAGCAGCTCAGGACCAGCCGACTACGAGCAGTACTTC. Protein product: CASSSGPADYEQYF. The V and J genes are TRBV5-6 and TRBJ2-7; D ambiguous. The CDR3 consists of 14 residues. V lost 3 bases to trimming and J lost 3 bases, with 13 bases between them. Germline lookup yields CDR1 SGHDT and CDR2 YYEEEE.

CDR3 sequence reads: CASSLDGREGYGYTF. The CDR3 nucleotides are TGTGCCAGCAGCTTAGATGGCCGCGAGGGCTATGGCTACACCTTC. The gene calls are TRBV7-6 and TRBJ1-2, with no clear D. The germline V and J ends were trimmed by 1 base and 4 bases, with 13 bases remaining between them. Germline assignment: CDR1 SGHVS and CDR2 FNYEAQ. The CDR3 covers 15 residues.

The genes are TRBV6-5 and TRBJ2-1; 9 bases fit TRBD2. The V segment lost 3 bases and the J segment 4 bases; nucleotides outside the gene matches: 4. Germline CDR1 and CDR2: MNHEY and SVGAGI. The CDR3 extends over 15 amino acids. CDR3 sequence (DNA): TGTGCCAGCAGTTATAGCGGGGGCACGTACAATGAGCAGTTCTTC. Its translation is CASSYSGGTYNEQFF.

Only one count was recorded for this clone. The chain recombines TRBV6-5 with TRBJ1-2, with D possibly matching TRBD1 (6 bases). This CDR3 has 13 residues. The V and J ends lost 5 bases and 4 bases respectively, with 11 bases between them. Germline loops: CDR1 MNHEY, CDR2 SVGAGI. This CDR3 reads CASSPRDIYGYTF. CDR3 in DNA: TGTGCCAGCAGTCCCCGGGACATCTATGGCTACACCTTC.

This clone came up a few times. V and J are TRBV9 and TRBJ2-7; 11 nucleotides match TRBD1. Looked up from germline, CDR1 is SGDLS and CDR2 is YYNGEE. The CDR3 has 15 residues. V gave up 4 bases and J gave up 4 bases; unmatched junction bases: 7. The chain's CDR3 is CASSPTGTGGYEQYF. DNA of the CDR3: TGTGCCAGCAGCCCGACCGGGACAGGGGGTTACGAGCAGTACTTC. The full variable domain, its missing parts supplied by reference TRBV9 and TRBJ2-7, is DSGVTQTPKHLITATGQRVTLRCSPRSGDLSVYWYQQSLDQGLQFLIQYYNGEERAKGNILERFSAQQFPDLHSELNLSSLELGDSALYFCASSPTGTGGYEQYFGPGTRLTVT.

The chain combines TRBV9 with TRBJ2-3; no reliable D call. The CDR3 extends over 14 amino acids. V gave up 0 bases and J gave up 1 base, with 6 bases separating them. The V gene's germline CDR1 is SGDLS and CDR2 YYNGEE. This CDR3 reads CASSVASRTDTQYF. The DNA for the CDR3 is TGTGCCAGCAGCGTAGCCTCTCGCACAGATACGCAGTATTTT.

The CDR3 nucleotides read TGTGCCAGTAGTATTTTGGGGCTAGGAAACACCATATATTTT. Its translation is CASSILGLGNTIYF. The chain carries TRBV19 and TRBJ1-3, with a possible D match to TRBD1 (5 bases). The V gene lost 3 bases and the J gene lost 4 bases, with 10 bases spanning the gap. The CDR3 is 14 residues long. Germline CDR1 LNHDA, CDR2 SQIVND (reference sequence).

V and J are TRBV4-1 and TRBJ2-2; the D is unclear. The CDR3 runs 15 residues. V lost 0 bases and J 13 bases, leaving 18 bases between the germline ends. CDR1 is MGHRA, CDR2 YSYEKL, per germline. CDR3 sequence: CASSQDSSFGPRLFF. As DNA, the CDR3 is TGCGCCAGCAGCCAAGATAGTTCGTTTGGGCCCAGGCTGTTTTTT.

Of note for this clone: The junction departs from germline at one end; a sequencing error may be responsible. The rearrangement links TRBV5-4 to TRBJ2-1; possible D gene TRBD1, 6 bases. Germline V gene data show CDR1 as SGHNT and CDR2 as YYREEE (reference sequence). This CDR3 is built from 13 residues. In nucleotides, the CDR3 is TGTGCCAGCAGCTTAGTCACAGGGCTGGCGGTGCTCTTC. Its protein is CASSLVTGLAVLF.

The chain has TRBV11-2 and TRBJ2-5, with D possibly being TRBD2 (6 bases). Germline V gene lookup returns CDR1 SGHAT and CDR2 FQNNGV. The CDR3 runs 15 residues. V was clipped by 5 bases and J by 5 bases, with 18 bases between them. The CDR3 DNA is TGTGCCAGCAGCCCGCGGACAACCCGGGAGGAGACCCAGTACTTC. Its translation: CASSPRTTREETQYF. Variable domain in full (rest from reference TRBV11-2 and TRBJ2-5): EAGVAQSPRYKIIEKRQSVAFWCNPISGHATLYWYQQILGQGPKLLIQFQNNGVVDDSQLPKDRFSAERLKGVDSTLKIQPAKLEDSAVYLCASSPRTTREETQYFGPGTRLLVL.

The rearrangement uses TRBV29-1 and TRBJ1-2, with 7 bases matching TRBD1. The CDR3 is made up of 14 amino acids. Germline V gene lookup returns CDR1 SQVTM and CDR2 ANQGSEA. The J segment lost 10 bases and the V segment lost 5 bases, leaving 16 bases of the junction unmatched. In DNA, the CDR3 is TGCAGCGTTCAACGCCGGGACAGAGGCCCAATCTACACCTTC. This sequence encodes CSVQRRDRGPIYTF.

A few counts support this clone. This chain links TRBV5-1 with TRBJ2-7, with D possibly being TRBD1 (6 bases). Germline CDR1 is SGHRS and CDR2 is YFSETQ. Trimming removed 4 bases from V and 3 bases from J, with 8 bases in between. This CDR3 is 12 amino acids long. CDR3 region: CASSPQGYEQYF. Here the CDR3 DNA reads TGCGCCAGCAGCCCACAGGGCTACGAGCAGTACTTC. The whole variable domain, filled in from reference TRBV5-1 and TRBJ2-7, reads KAGVTQTPRYLIKTRGQQVTLSCSPISGHRSVSWYQQTPGQGLQFLFEYFSETQRNKGNFPGRFSGRQFSNSRSEMNVSTLELGDSALYLCASSPQGYEQYFGPGTRLTVT.

The chain combines TRBV6-4 with TRBJ2-1; 12 positions match TRBD2. The V and J ends lost 3 bases and 6 bases, in that order; junction bases with no gene match: 0. CDR3 length: 14 residues. From germline, CDR1 is MRHNA and CDR2 SNTAGT. CDR3 region: CASSELAGGNEQFF. DNA for the CDR3: TGTGCCAGCAGTGAACTAGCGGGAGGCAATGAGCAGTTCTTC.

The chain employs TRBV27 and TRBJ1-6, with a possible D match to TRBD1 (5 bases). The V gene's germline CDR1 is MNHEY and CDR2 SMNVEV (reference sequence). The CDR3 length is 14 residues. The V and J ends lost 3 bases and 7 bases respectively, with 10 bases between them. CDR3 loop: CASSLRGRNSPLHF. Written as DNA, the CDR3 is TGTGCCAGCAGTTTGCGGGGCCGAAATTCACCCCTCCACTTT.